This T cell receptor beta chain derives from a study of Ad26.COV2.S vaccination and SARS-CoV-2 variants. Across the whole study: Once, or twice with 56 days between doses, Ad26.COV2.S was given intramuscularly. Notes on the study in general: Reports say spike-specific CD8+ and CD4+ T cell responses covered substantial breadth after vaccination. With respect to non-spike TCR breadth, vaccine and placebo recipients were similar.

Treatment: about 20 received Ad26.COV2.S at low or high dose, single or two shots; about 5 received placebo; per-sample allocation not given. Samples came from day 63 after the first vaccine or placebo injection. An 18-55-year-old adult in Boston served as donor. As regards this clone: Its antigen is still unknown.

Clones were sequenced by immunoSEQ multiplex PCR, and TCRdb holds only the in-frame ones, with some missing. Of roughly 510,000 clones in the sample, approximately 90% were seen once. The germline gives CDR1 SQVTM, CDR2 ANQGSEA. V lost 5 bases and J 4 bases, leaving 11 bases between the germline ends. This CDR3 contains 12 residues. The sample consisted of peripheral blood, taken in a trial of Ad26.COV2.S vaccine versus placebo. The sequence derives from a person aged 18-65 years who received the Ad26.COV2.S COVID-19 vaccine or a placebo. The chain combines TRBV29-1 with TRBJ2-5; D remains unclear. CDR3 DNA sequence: TGCAGCGTTTACCTAATCGGAGAGACCCAGTACTTC. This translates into CSVYLIGETQYF.